This T cell receptor beta chain was found in a study of human T cells and chemical hapten exposure. Trimming took 8 bases from V and 2 from J, leaving 9 bases between them. The CDR3 covers 12 residues. MiXCR, applied by TCRdb to the RACE reads, yields one record per CDR3 protein. The sample lists 85,000 to 95,000 distinct CDR3 sequences; roughly 11% were seen once. Study-wide points: Significantly more large CDR3 similarity clusters were formed by expanded TCRs than by controls. Unchanged with DPC sensitization were TCRs above 1 in 1000 frequency.

The time point: patch test 2, 6 weeks after DPC sensitization. Sample treatment: therapeutic diphenylcyclopropenone sensitization with weekly scalp DPC. Turning to this clonotype: Antigen unknown.

The rearrangement joins TRBV12-3 or TRBV12-4 to TRBJ1-1; D call uncertain. The receptor comes from a man aged 35 to 55 with alopecia areata. Some clones in this sample may be carry-over from other donors' samples. The sequenced sample was whole blood, obtained in connection with sensitization to the hapten diphenylcyclopropenone (DPC). The CDR3 nucleotides are TGTGCCAGCGACAACTCAAACACTGAAGCTTTCTTT. Protein product: CASDNSNTEAFF.